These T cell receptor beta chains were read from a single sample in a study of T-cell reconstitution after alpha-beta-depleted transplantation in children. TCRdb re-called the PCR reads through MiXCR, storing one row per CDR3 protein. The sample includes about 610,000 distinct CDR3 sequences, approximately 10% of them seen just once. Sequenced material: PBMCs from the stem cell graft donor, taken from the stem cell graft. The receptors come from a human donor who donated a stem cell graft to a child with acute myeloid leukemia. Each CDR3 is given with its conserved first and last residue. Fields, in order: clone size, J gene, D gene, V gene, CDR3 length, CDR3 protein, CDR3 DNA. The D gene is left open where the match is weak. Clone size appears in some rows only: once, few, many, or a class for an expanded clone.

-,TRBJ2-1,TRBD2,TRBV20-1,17,CSALRLAGQGSYNEQFF,TGCAGTGCTTTAAGACTAGCGGGGCAGGGGTCCTACAATGAGCAGTTCTTC
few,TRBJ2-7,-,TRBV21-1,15,CASSKAPGGEYEQYF,TGTGCCAGCAGCAAAGCCCCGGGGGGCGAATACGAGCAGTACTTC
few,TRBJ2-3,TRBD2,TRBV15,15,CATSTRTSGLDTQYF,TGTGCCACCAGCACTCGGACTAGCGGGTTAGATACGCAGTATTTT
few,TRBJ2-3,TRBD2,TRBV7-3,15,CASRSSGSSTDTQYF,TGTGCCAGCCGTTCTAGCGGGAGTAGCACAGATACGCAGTATTTT
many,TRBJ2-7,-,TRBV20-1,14,CSATEGASVYEQYF,TGCAGTGCTACCGAGGGGGCTAGCGTCTACGAGCAGTACTTC
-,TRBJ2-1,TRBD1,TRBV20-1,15,CSATGTGVSYNEQFF,TGCAGTGCAACCGGGACAGGGGTATCCTACAATGAGCAGTTCTTC
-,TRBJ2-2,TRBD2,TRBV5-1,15,CASSLSAGVSGELFF,TGCGCCAGCAGCTTGTCAGCGGGAGTGTCCGGGGAGCTGTTTTTT
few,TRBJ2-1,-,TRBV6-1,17,CASSEALRTYLSNEQFF,TGTGCCAGCAGTGAAGCGCTTAGGACTTACCTGTCCAATGAGCAGTTCTTC
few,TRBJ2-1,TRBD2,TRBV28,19,CASSSRLAGGRGQTDEQFF,TGTGCCAGCAGCTCCAGACTAGCGGGAGGGAGGGGGCAGACGGATGAGCAGTTCTTC
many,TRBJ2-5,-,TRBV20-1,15,CSALPHSKLTETQYF,TGCAGTGCTCTTCCCCATAGTAAACTTACGGAGACCCAGTACTTC
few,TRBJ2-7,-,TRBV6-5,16,CASSYSGGLNSYEQYF,TGTGCCAGCAGTTACTCGGGGGGTCTTAACTCCTACGAGCAGTACTTC
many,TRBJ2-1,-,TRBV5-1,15,CASSLAGIGGNEQFF,TGCGCCAGCAGCTTGGCGGGGATCGGAGGCAATGAGCAGTTCTTC
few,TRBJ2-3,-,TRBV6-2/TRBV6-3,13,CASGETSTDTQYF,TGTGCCAGCGGGGAAACGAGCACAGATACGCAGTATTTT
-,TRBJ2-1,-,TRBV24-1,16,CATSESWWEAVHEQFF,TGTGCCACCAGTGAATCCTGGTGGGAGGCGGTCCATGAGCAGTTCTTC
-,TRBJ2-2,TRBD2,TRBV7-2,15,CASSLVAGGVGELFF,TGTGCCAGCAGCTTAGTCGCGGGAGGGGTCGGGGAGCTGTTTTTT
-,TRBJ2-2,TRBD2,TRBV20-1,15,CSAARLAGPTGELFF,TGCAGTGCTGCAAGACTAGCGGGCCCCACCGGGGAGCTGTTTTTT
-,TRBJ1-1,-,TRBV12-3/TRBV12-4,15,CASTRQGRPVTEAFF,TGTGCCAGCACACGTCAGGGGAGGCCTGTCACTGAAGCTTTCTTT
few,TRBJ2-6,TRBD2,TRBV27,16,CASGIAGRSGANVLTF,TGTGCCAGCGGTATAGCGGGTCGCTCTGGGGCCAACGTCCTGACTTTC
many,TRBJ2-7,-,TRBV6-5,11,CASSYLHEQYF,TGTGCCAGCAGTTACCTCCACGAGCAGTACTTC
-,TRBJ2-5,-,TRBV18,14,CASSPVVGQETQYF,TGTGCCAGCTCACCCGTAGTCGGCCAAGAGACCCAGTACTTC
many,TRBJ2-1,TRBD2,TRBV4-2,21,CASSQFLQGALTTSGRFEQFF,TGTGCCAGCAGCCAATTTCTACAGGGGGCTTTAACGACTAGCGGGAGATTTGAGCAGTTCTTC
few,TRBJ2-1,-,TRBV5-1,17,CASSLGERPGYDNEQFF,TGCGCCAGCAGCTTGGGGGAACGGCCCGGATACGACAATGAGCAGTTCTTC
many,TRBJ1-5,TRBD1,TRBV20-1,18,CSARAGTGAWLGNQPQHF,TGCAGTGCTAGGGCAGGGACAGGGGCCTGGCTTGGCAATCAGCCCCAGCATTTT
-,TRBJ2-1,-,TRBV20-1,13,CSASGSPYNEQFF,TGCAGTGCTTCCGGGAGTCCCTACAATGAGCAGTTCTTC
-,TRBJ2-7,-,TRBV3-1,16,CASSRTLGPQGNEQYF,TGTGCCAGCAGCCGGACCCTGGGACCCCAGGGGAACGAGCAGTACTTC
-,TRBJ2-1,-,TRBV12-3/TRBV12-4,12,CASSKRPWEQFF,TGTGCCAGCAGCAAGCGTCCGTGGGAGCAGTTCTTC
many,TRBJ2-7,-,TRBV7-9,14,CASSQHYNSYEQYF,TGTGCCAGCAGCCAACACTACAATTCCTACGAGCAGTACTTC
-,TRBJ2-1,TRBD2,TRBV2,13,CASKLAANNEQFF,TGTGCCAGCAAACTAGCGGCTAACAATGAGCAGTTCTTC
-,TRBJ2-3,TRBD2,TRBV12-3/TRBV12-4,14,CASSSAGEGDTQYF,TGTGCCAGCAGTTCGGCGGGAGAAGGAGATACGCAGTATTTT
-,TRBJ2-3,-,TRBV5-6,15,CAISLSGRSTDTQYF,TGTGCCATCAGCTTGAGCGGTCGGAGCACAGATACGCAGTATTTT
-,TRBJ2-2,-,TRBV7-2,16,CASSPQGGTNTGELFF,TGTGCCAGCAGCCCCCAGGGGGGTACGAACACCGGGGAGCTGTTTTTT
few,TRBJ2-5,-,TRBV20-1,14,CSASWRGGQETQYF,TGCAGTGCTAGCTGGAGGGGGGGGCAAGAGACCCAGTACTTC
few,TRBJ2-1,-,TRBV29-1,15,CSVSRAGAGQGEQFF,TGCAGCGTTTCCAGGGCCGGGGCCGGCCAGGGTGAGCAGTTCTTC
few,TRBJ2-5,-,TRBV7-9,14,CASSSAGKGGTQYF,TGTGCCAGCAGCTCCGCCGGGAAAGGAGGGACCCAGTACTTC
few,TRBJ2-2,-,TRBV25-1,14,CASRGDSGPGELFF,TGTGCCAGCAGGGGTGACTCGGGGCCCGGGGAGCTGTTTTTT
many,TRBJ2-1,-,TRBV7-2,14,CASSFSPSVNEQFF,TGTGCCAGCAGCTTTTCCCCGTCGGTAAATGAGCAGTTCTTC
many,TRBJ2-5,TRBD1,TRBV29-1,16,CSVDLMYRDRQETQYF,TGCAGCGTTGATTTGATGTACCGGGACAGACAAGAGACCCAGTACTTC
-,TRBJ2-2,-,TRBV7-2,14,CASGPRSVPGELFF,TGTGCCAGCGGCCCTAGGTCCGTGCCCGGGGAGCTGTTTTTT
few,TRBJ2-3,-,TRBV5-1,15,CASSLGGHSTDTQYF,TGCGCCAGCAGCTTGGGAGGACATAGCACAGATACGCAGTATTTT
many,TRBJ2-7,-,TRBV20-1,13,CSAPGSRSYEQYF,TGCAGTGCTCCGGGGAGCCGCTCCTACGAGCAGTACTTC
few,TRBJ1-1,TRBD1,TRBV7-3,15,CASSLTGQGGTEAFF,TGTGCCAGCAGCTTAACAGGACAGGGGGGCACTGAAGCTTTCTTT
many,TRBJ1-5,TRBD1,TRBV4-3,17,CASSQAPYDRGNQPQHF,TGCGCCAGCAGCCAAGCCCCCTACGACAGGGGTAATCAGCCCCAGCATTTT
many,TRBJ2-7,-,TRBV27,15,CASSLSRPSLSEQYF,TGTGCCAGCAGTTTAAGCCGTCCCTCACTTAGTGAGCAGTACTTC
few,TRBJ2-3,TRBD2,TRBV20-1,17,CSAPPGLAGGVVDTQYF,TGCAGTGCTCCCCCGGGACTAGCGGGGGGGGTGGTGGATACGCAGTATTTT
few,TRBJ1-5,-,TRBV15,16,CATSRALGGSNQPQHF,TGTGCCACCAGCAGAGCCTTGGGGGGTAGCAATCAGCCCCAGCATTTT
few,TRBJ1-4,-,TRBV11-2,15,CASSLGVGSNEKLFF,TGTGCCAGCAGCTTAGGAGTGGGTTCTAATGAAAAACTGTTTTTT
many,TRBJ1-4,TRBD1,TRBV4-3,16,CASSLSNQGANEKLFF,TGCGCCAGCAGCCTTTCGAATCAGGGGGCTAATGAAAAACTGTTTTTT
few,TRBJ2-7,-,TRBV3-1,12,CASSLETREQYF,TGTGCCAGCAGCCTTGAAACGCGGGAGCAGTACTTC
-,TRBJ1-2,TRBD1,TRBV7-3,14,CARRPDRTDYGYTF,TGTGCCAGGCGCCCGGACAGGACGGACTATGGCTACACCTTC
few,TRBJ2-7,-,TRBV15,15,CATSRARPPGDEQYF,TGTGCCACCAGCAGAGCAAGGCCTCCGGGCGACGAGCAGTACTTC
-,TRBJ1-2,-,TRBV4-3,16,CASSQDWVRSGYGYTF,TGCGCCAGCAGCCAAGATTGGGTGCGCAGCGGATATGGCTACACCTTC
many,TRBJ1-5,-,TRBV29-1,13,CSVGSDQMQPQHF,TGCAGCGTTGGCTCGGACCAGATGCAGCCCCAGCATTTT